Each of the 15 T cell receptor beta chains below was sequenced from the same sample in a study of T-cell memory formation after mild COVID-19. TCRdb itself ran the 5' RACE reads through MiXCR, one entry per CDR3 protein. The sample lists fewer than 700,000 distinct CDR3 sequences; roughly 22% were seen once. The sequencing input was PBMCs or a T cell subset sorted from them (not recorded which). The receptor source for this set is an adult woman who had mild COVID-19 (a few samples of this study predate the infection). Cell type and time point are not known.

The table lists this clonotype with a few counts. The rearrangement links TRBV5-1 to TRBJ1-4; no reliable D call. Germline CDR1 SGHRS, CDR2 YFSETQ. The CDR3 loop spans 13 amino acids. V gave up 4 bases and J gave up 7 bases, with 11 bases separating them. For the CDR3, the DNA is TGCGCCAGCAGCGCGGACGTCTCTGAAAAACTGTTTTTT. Translating gives CASSADVSEKLFF.

This clonotype was seen only a few times. The chain combines TRBV28 with TRBJ1-1; D remains unclear. The CDR3 is made up of 13 amino acids. Trimming took 2 bases from V and 6 from J, leaving 10 bases between them. Germline CDR1 reads MDHEN; CDR2 reads SYDVKM. The CDR3 loop reads CASSLGSLPEAFF. In DNA, the CDR3 is TGTGCCAGCAGTTTAGGCAGTCTCCCTGAAGCTTTCTTT.

This clonotype was seen a few times. The chain recombines TRBV29-1 with TRBJ2-1; TRBD2 matches at 9 bases. Germline lookup yields CDR1 SQVTM and CDR2 ANQGSEA. This CDR3 contains 14 residues. V trimming: 4 bases; J trimming: 4 bases; junction bases outside the gene matches: 5. This CDR3 is CSVALAGAYNEQFF. As DNA, the CDR3 is TGCAGCGTTGCGTTAGCGGGGGCTTACAATGAGCAGTTCTTC.

CDR3 in amino acids: CASSLVTGGEGYTF. The DNA of the CDR3 is TGTGCCAGCAGCTTGGTGACAGGGGGCGAGGGCTACACCTTC. The genes are TRBV5-6 and TRBJ1-2, with 10 bases that match TRBD1. V lost 0 bases and J lost 8; bases outside the gene matches: 4. Per germline, CDR1 SGHDT and CDR2 YYEEEE. CDR3 length equals 14 residues.

The CDR3 nucleotides read TGCAGCGTCCGGGACAGGGGGCGAGGGAACACTGAAGCTTTCTTT. Encoded protein: CSVRDRGRGNTEAFF. The gene calls are TRBV29-1 and TRBJ1-1; TRBD1 matches at 12 bases. After removal of 6 bases from V and 1 base from J, the junction contained 6 bases not matched to a gene. CDR1 and CDR2 from the germline V gene are SQVTM and ANQGSEA. The length of the CDR3 is 15 residues.

In its sample, this clonotype was seen a few times. The gene calls are TRBV29-1 and TRBJ2-2; possible D gene TRBD1, 6 bases. The CDR3 is 15 residues long. V lost 4 bases to trimming and J lost 3 bases, with 15 bases between them. Germline V CDR1 and CDR2: SQVTM, ANQGSEA. The CDR3 DNA reads TGCAGCGTTGTTGCAGGGAAGGGGGACACCGGGGAGCTGTTTTTT. Translation gives CSVVAGKGDTGELFF.

The chain couples TRBV29-1 to TRBJ2-5, with 13 bases that match TRBD2. Germline V gives CDR1 SQVTM, CDR2 ANQGSEA. The CDR3 length is 14 residues. With 4 bases clipped from V and 3 bases from J, the junction kept 2 bases outside the gene matches. The CDR3 here is CSVGTSGGKETQYF. CDR3 nucleotides: TGCAGCGTTGGGACTAGCGGGGGCAAAGAGACCCAGTACTTC.

The V call is TRBV28, the J call TRBJ2-7; D not certain. The ends were cut back, 4 bases at V and 3 bases at J, with 7 bases in the middle. CDR1 and CDR2 from the germline V gene are MDHEN and SYDVKM. This CDR3 comprises 12 residues. Here the CDR3 DNA reads TGTGCCAGCAGTTCAGCGATCTACGAGCAGTACTTC. Translating gives CASSSAIYEQYF.

The chain has TRBV19 and TRBJ2-1; D gene uncertain. This CDR3 has 13 amino acids. Trimming removed 3 bases at V and 4 bases at J, with 7 bases between. Germline V gene sequence: CDR1 LNHDA, CDR2 SQIVND (reference sequence). This chain's CDR3 is CASSIRAYNEQFF. The CDR3 region has the DNA TGTGCCAGTAGTATTAGGGCTTACAATGAGCAGTTCTTC.

J is TRBJ2-5 and V is TRBV7-9, with 7 positions matching TRBD2. The germline V gene has CDR1 SEHNR and CDR2 FQNEAQ (reference sequence). V shed 3 bases and J 2 bases; nucleotides not matched to a gene: 3. The CDR3 runs 14 residues. The CDR3 sequence is CASSFRGVQETQYF. The CDR3 DNA reads TGTGCCAGCAGCTTCCGGGGGGTACAAGAGACCCAGTACTTC. Combining the CDR3 with reference TRBV7-9 and TRBJ2-5 gives the whole variable domain DTGVSQNPRHKITKRGQNVTFRCDPISEHNRLYWYRQTLGQGPEFLTYFQNEAQLEKSRLLSDRFSAERPKGSFSTLEIQRTEQGDSAMYLCASSFRGVQETQYFGPGTRLLVL.

The genes are TRBV12-3 or TRBV12-4 and TRBJ1-1; tentatively, D is TRBD1 (5 bases). Trimming shortened V by 3 bases and J by 5 bases, and 16 bases separated the two germline ends. The CDR3 consists of 15 residues. CDR3 sequence (DNA): TGTGCCAGCAGTTTGTCGCGCAGGTGGGGGACTGAAGCTTTCTTT. Protein: CASSLSRRWGTEAFF.

The V call is TRBV7-9, the J call TRBJ1-5, with D possibly being TRBD1 (5 bases). Per the germline V gene, CDR1 is SEHNR and CDR2 is FQNEAQ (reference sequence). The CDR3 runs to 14 residues. V lost 5 bases and J 3 bases, leaving 11 bases between the germline ends. The CDR3 nucleotides read TGTGCCAGCAGCCCGGGGGGTCACAATCAGCCCCAGCATTTT. Its protein is CASSPGGHNQPQHF.

The chain links TRBV7-3 to TRBJ2-3; D possibly matches TRBD1 or TRBD2 (5 bases each). In germline, CDR1 is SGHTA, CDR2 FQGTGA. Trimming took off 5 bases at V and 5 bases at J, with 17 bases between the two ends. The CDR3 totals 15 residues. CDR3 loop: CASSPTGGSGDTQYF. CDR3 in DNA: TGTGCCAGCAGCCCAACTGGGGGTTCGGGAGATACGCAGTATTTT.

This clonotype was detected a few times. The chain uses TRBV24-1 and TRBJ2-1; 9 bases fit TRBD2. This CDR3 spans 19 amino acids. The trim removed 3 bases at V and 7 bases at J, leaving 18 bases unmatched. Looked up from germline, CDR1 is KGHDR and CDR2 is SFDVKD. DNA of the CDR3: TGTGCCACCAGTGATCCATATGCCCCGGTAGCGGGAGTAAGGAATGAGCAGTTCTTC. The encoded protein is CATSDPYAPVAGVRNEQFF.

Ten or more counts support this clonotype. The DNA for the CDR3 is TGTGCCAGCACCACGGGACAGGGCTACGAGCAGTACTTC. Translating gives CASTTGQGYEQYF. The V gene is TRBV6-1, the J gene TRBJ2-7; 9 nucleotides match TRBD1. Trimming removed 7 bases from V and 3 bases from J; junction bases left unmatched: 4. The length of the CDR3 is 13 residues. The germline V gene has CDR1 MNHNS and CDR2 SASEGT.